This record looks at one T cell receptor beta chain sequence and its context. This clonotype occurred many times. Its antigen specificity is not known. Per-base quality was not reported, and no clone a single base away is much larger than it. Including the terminal cysteine and phenylalanine, the CDR3 comprises 15 residues. Only the CDR3 DNA is retained, 45 bases long and in frame from the first base. CDR1 and CDR2 are drawn from the germline V gene (reference sequence): SEHNR, FQNEAQ. V gives up 7 bases and J gives up 7 bases, and the segment between their germline ends measures 17 bases. Receptor amplification or capture employed PCR. Instrument used: Illumina HiSeq 2500. TCRdb applied fastp at Q25 and MiXCR to the public reads, then kept only in-frame beta chains. Rows with a matching CDR3 protein are joined into one entry that keeps the most common DNA and genes. Recorded for this sample are about 13,000 distinct CDR3 sequences; over 10% of them occurred a single time. More than 25% of the sample lies in the top ten.

This specimen comes from a study of CXCR3 chemokines and chemotherapy response in bladder cancer (dated by TCRdb to 2021 to 2024). About the study as a whole: The study set out to examine whether the activity of the CXCR3 chemokine system within tumors predicted response to chemotherapy in human bladder cancer.

The V gene is TRBV7-9 and the J gene is TRBJ1-6, with TRBD1 as a weak D call on 5 bases. Sampling was done from a patient whose treatment included neoadjuvant chemotherapy. The source of this sequence is a human donor with bladder cancer that did not respond to neoadjuvant chemotherapy. The sequenced DNA is TGTGCCAGCACCGGCCCCGGGACGGGGAATTCACCCCTCCACTTT. Its protein reads: CASTGPGTGNSPLHF.